The present T cell receptor beta chain was sequenced within a study of blood T cell repertoires in COVID-19. The germline V and J ends were trimmed by 1 base and 4 bases, with 10 bases remaining between them. The CDR3 is 14 residues long. Germline assignment: CDR1 MGHDK and CDR2 SYGVNS. This table comes from immunoSEQ multiplex PCR, and its TCRdb copy is limited to in-frame clones, with some not included. The sample lists more than 40,000 clones; about 89% were seen once. This clone showed up just a few times. This receptor was obtained from a man in his 60s with active or convalescent COVID-19. Sequenced sample: peripheral blood. The V call is TRBV25-1, the J call TRBJ1-2; D uncertain. CDR3 residues: CASSESVGGYGYTF. DNA of the CDR3: TGTGCCAGCAGTGAATCGGTAGGAGGCTATGGCTACACCTTC.